A selection of T cell receptor beta chains follows, all from one sample in a study of OX40 agonist ivuxolimab in advanced cancers. Here immunoSEQ multiplex PCR was the method, and the copy in TCRdb shows in-frame clones only, minus some. Among 25,000 to 30,000 clones listed, 70% to 90% were seen once. Material: CD4+ or CD8+ T cells sorted from blood, obtained in a trial of the OX40 agonist ivuxolimab. These receptors came from an adult with an advanced solid tumor such as melanoma, head and neck, liver or kidney cancer. CDR3s include the opening cysteine and the closing phenylalanine or tryptophan. A D gene is named only where the DNA matches it firmly. Size is stated for part of the rows, as once, few or many counts, or as a class when the clone is expanded.

j_call | d_call | v_call | clone_size | cdr3_aa | cdr3_nt
TRBJ2-7 | . | TRBV28 | once | CASSPRDKPYEQYF | TGTGCCAGCAGTCCCCGGGACAAGCCCTACGAGCAGTACTTC
TRBJ2-2 | . | TRBV28 | . | CASSLPMTGPSTGELFF | TGTGCCAGCAGTCTCCCAATGACAGGCCCCTCGACCGGGGAGCTGTTTTTT
TRBJ2-7 | . | TRBV27 | . | CASSLSFGTVSSYEQYF | TGTGCCAGCAGTTTATCCTTCGGGACGGTTAGCTCCTACGAGCAGTACTTC
TRBJ1-1 | . | TRBV6-4 | . | CASSPEPGGNTEAFF | TGTGCCAGCAGCCCCGAACCAGGTGGGAACACTGAAGCTTTCTTT
TRBJ2-7 | TRBD1 | TRBV19 | few | CASSIGGQGAYEQYF | TGTGCCAGTAGTATAGGGGGACAGGGGGCCTACGAGCAGTACTTC
TRBJ2-7 | TRBD1 | TRBV27 | . | CASSSSGGPPNEQYF | TGTGCCAGCAGTTCTTCAGGGGGCCCGCCTAACGAGCAGTACTTC
TRBJ2-2 | . | TRBV7-9 | . | CASSFGPTSPTGELFF | TGTGCCAGCAGCTTCGGACCGACCTCGCCCACCGGGGAGCTGTTTTTT
TRBJ1-2 | TRBD1 | TRBV9 | . | CASSEHNRGSYGYTF | TGTGCCAGCAGCGAGCACAACAGGGGGTCCTATGGCTACACCTTC
TRBJ2-7 | . | TRBV28 | . | CASSLLTVSIYEQYF | TGTGCCAGCAGTTTACTCACAGTCTCCATCTACGAGCAGTACTTC
TRBJ2-1 | TRBD2 | TRBV5-1 | . | CASSLGTSGRDEQFF | TGCGCCAGCAGCTTGGGGACTAGCGGTCGGGATGAGCAGTTCTTC
TRBJ2-5 | . | TRBV18 | . | CASSRPREETQYF | TGTGCCAGCTCAAGGCCGCGGGAAGAGACCCAGTACTTC
TRBJ1-6 | . | TRBV28 | . | CASSLEGRGYNSPLHF | TGTGCCAGCAGTTTAGAGGGGAGGGGCTATAATTCACCCCTCCACTTT
TRBJ1-4 | . | TRBV2 | . | CASNPGVSNEKLFF | TGTGCCAGCAACCCCGGGGTGTCTAATGAAAAACTGTTTTTT
TRBJ1-3 | . | TRBV7-8 | . | CASSLPFGGNTIYF | TGTGCCAGCAGCTTGCCGTTTGGAGGAAACACCATATATTTT
TRBJ1-5 | TRBD1 | TRBV6-5 | . | CASSYTWTGSNQPQHF | TGTGCCAGCAGTTACACATGGACAGGTAGCAATCAGCCCCAGCATTTT
TRBJ2-3 | TRBD1 | TRBV11-2 | . | CASSYRDRSTDTQYF | TGTGCCAGCAGCTACCGGGACAGGTCCACAGATACGCAGTATTTT
TRBJ2-5 | TRBD2 | TRBV15 | . | CATSRDGASGGARRETQYF | TGTGCCACCAGCAGAGATGGCGCTAGCGGGGGGGCCCGGAGAGAGACCCAGTACTTC
TRBJ1-1 | . | TRBV29-1 | . | CSVAVFTEAFF | TGCAGCGTTGCTGTCTTCACTGAAGCTTTCTTT
TRBJ2-2 | . | TRBV19 | . | CASRVGTGELFF | TGTGCCAGTAGGGTCGGCACCGGGGAGCTGTTTTTT
TRBJ1-3 | . | TRBV4-2 | . | CASSPPGTGNTIYF | TGTGCCAGCAGCCCACCCGGTACTGGGAACACCATATATTTT
TRBJ2-5 | TRBD2 | TRBV27 | once | CASRKAGDYQETQYF | TGTGCCAGCAGGAAAGCCGGGGACTATCAAGAGACCCAGTACTTC
TRBJ2-1 | TRBD2 | TRBV6-5 | . | CASSASWGGIDEQFF | TGTGCCAGCAGTGCTAGCTGGGGAGGGATCGATGAGCAGTTCTTC
TRBJ2-7 | TRBD2 | TRBV2 | . | CASSEGLAVLYEQYF | TGTGCCAGCAGTGAAGGACTAGCGGTGCTTTACGAGCAGTACTTC
TRBJ2-7 | TRBD2 | TRBV28 | . | CASSYTGLAGGLGEQYF | TGTGCCAGCAGCTACACGGGACTAGCGGGAGGCCTCGGCGAGCAGTACTTC
TRBJ2-7 | TRBD1 | TRBV10-2 | few | CASNPEPRGTHEQYF | TGCGCCAGCAACCCAGAGCCCAGGGGGACCCACGAGCAGTACTTC
TRBJ2-3 | . | TRBV6-4 | . | CASSGDSSTDTQYF | TGTGCCAGCAGTGGAGACAGTAGCACAGATACGCAGTATTTT
TRBJ1-2 | . | TRBV25-1 | . | CASSDVMNYGYTF | TGTGCCAGCAGTGACGTGATGAACTATGGCTACACCTTC
TRBJ2-7 | TRBD1 | TRBV11-3 | . | CASSHRDRGYEQYF | TGTGCCAGCAGCCACCGGGACAGGGGCTACGAGCAGTACTTC
TRBJ2-1 | . | TRBV7-2 | . | CASSLVSGGEQFF | TGTGCCAGCAGCTTAGTTTCGGGCGGTGAGCAGTTCTTC
TRBJ1-2 | . | TRBV9 | few | CASRDHFDGYTF | TGTGCCAGCAGAGACCACTTCGATGGCTACACCTTC
TRBJ1-2 | . | TRBV28 | . | CASSLLHLGYFF | TGTGCCAGCAGTTTATTGCACCTCGGGTACTTCTTC
TRBJ2-5 | TRBD2 | TRBV10-1 | . | CASSGLSGRALETQYF | TGCGCCAGCAGTGGCCTTAGCGGGAGGGCCTTGGAGACCCAGTACTTC
TRBJ2-2 | TRBD2 | TRBV4-1 | . | CASSLNPGLAGRDTGELFF | TGCGCCAGCAGCCTCAACCCGGGACTAGCGGGTAGGGACACCGGGGAGCTGTTTTTT
TRBJ2-7 | . | TRBV5-4 | . | CASTPGTGPYEQYF | TGTGCCAGCACCCCCGGGACGGGTCCCTACGAGCAGTACTTC
TRBJ2-5 | . | TRBV10-2 | . | CASSISHGSQETQYF | TGCGCCAGCAGTATATCCCACGGCAGCCAAGAGACCCAGTACTTC
TRBJ2-2 | TRBD1 | TRBV18 | . | CASSPPGSRQGDTGELFF | TGTGCCAGCTCACCACCGGGGAGTAGACAGGGCGATACCGGGGAGCTGTTTTTT
TRBJ2-7 | . | TRBV4-2 | once | CASSQVVALDEQYF | TGTGCCAGCAGCCAAGTAGTAGCTTTAGACGAGCAGTACTTC
TRBJ2-2 | . | TRBV29-1 | . | CSVEDFNTGELFF | TGCAGCGTTGAAGATTTTAACACCGGGGAGCTGTTTTTT
TRBJ2-7 | . | TRBV13 | . | CASSSSNSYEQYF | TGTGCCAGCAGCTCCTCCAACTCCTACGAGCAGTACTTC
TRBJ2-2 | . | TRBV4-3 | few | CASSQDRGGNTGELFF | TGCGCCAGCAGCCAAGACAGGGGTGGGAACACCGGGGAGCTGTTTTTT
TRBJ2-7 | . | TRBV18 | . | CASSLEPPRYSYEQYF | TGTGCCAGCTCACTAGAACCACCCAGGTACTCCTACGAGCAGTACTTC
TRBJ2-7 | TRBD2 | TRBV28 | . | CASILRGGSYEQYF | TGTGCCAGCATCCTCCGCGGGGGGTCCTACGAGCAGTACTTC
TRBJ2-7 | TRBD1 | TRBV6-5 | once | CASSYRQGLSYEQYF | TGTGCCAGCAGTTACCGACAGGGTTTGTCCTACGAGCAGTACTTC
TRBJ2-5 | . | TRBV7-3 | . | CASRARQGQETQYF | TGTGCCAGCAGAGCCAGGCAGGGACAAGAGACCCAGTACTTC
TRBJ2-7 | TRBD1 | TRBV6-1 | . | CASSEAPGTASYEQYF | TGTGCCAGCAGTGAAGCCCCCGGGACAGCCTCCTACGAGCAGTACTTC
TRBJ1-2 | TRBD1 | TRBV19 | . | CASSADRWGYTF | TGTGCCAGTAGCGCGGACAGGTGGGGCTACACCTTC
TRBJ2-7 | . | TRBV27 | . | CASSLVGSLAYEQYF | TGTGCCAGCAGTTTGGTAGGGTCCCTTGCCTACGAGCAGTACTTC
TRBJ2-7 | . | TRBV7-9 | . | CASSLGGGEQYF | TGTGCCAGCAGCTTAGGAGGGGGCGAGCAGTACTTC
TRBJ2-1 | . | TRBV19 | . | CASSMMAASYNEQFF | TGTGCCAGTAGTATGATGGCAGCCTCCTACAATGAGCAGTTCTTC
TRBJ2-2 | . | TRBV5-5 | . | CASSLTASNTGELFF | TGTGCCAGCAGCCTAACAGCTTCGAACACCGGGGAGCTGTTTTTT